This TCR beta chain was sequenced during a study of blood T cell repertoires in COVID-19. Study information: Samples came from the United States, Italy and Spain, spanning acute and convalescent COVID-19. T cells, B-cell-depleted T cells, or PBMCs supplied cDNA or gDNA.

The germline V gene encodes CDR1 SGHRS and CDR2 YFSETQ. The CDR3 loop spans 15 amino acids. After removal of 7 bases from V and 3 bases from J, the junction contained 9 bases not matched to a gene. Original handling: Amplifying reference gene primers gave estimates of nucleated cell counts. Clones were read by immunoSEQ multiplex PCR, and TCRdb kept only the in-frame ones, dropping some. That table is the source of V, J and clone size, and D and trimming were worked out from the DNA. The table lists 25,000 to 30,000 clones, approximately 90% of them singletons. This clone was seen a few times. Sequenced: peripheral blood. The sequence came from a human donor in a cohort sampled during active COVID-19. The chain is built from TRBV5-1 and TRBJ2-3, with TRBD1 matching 9 bases. The CDR3 reads CASGSTGTGTDTQYF. DNA of the CDR3: TGCGCCAGCGGATCCACCGGGACAGGGACAGATACGCAGTATTTT.